Listed below are T cell receptor beta chains from one sample, sequenced in a study of T cells in Graves' hyperthyroidism and ophthalmopathy. TCRdb redid the calling of the multiplex PCR reads with MiXCR, one entry per CDR3 protein. This repertoire shows some 800,000 distinct CDR3 sequences, over 35% found once; its top ten account for 8.9%. Sequenced material: blood. These receptors all come from a man in his late teens or twenties with Graves' hyperthyroidism. Both conserved end residues are part of each CDR3. Each record gives: V gene, clone size, D gene, J gene, CDR3 protein, CDR3 DNA. A D gene is named only where the DNA matches it firmly. Not all rows give a size; the values are once, few, many and, for expanded clones, a class.

TRBV5-1	.	.	TRBJ2-7	CASSVGGPLSYEQYF	TGCGCCAGCAGCGTTGGGGGTCCCCTCTCCTACGAGCAGTACTTC
TRBV15	.	.	TRBJ2-3	CATSRDGWGFTDTQYF	TGTGCCACCAGCAGAGACGGTTGGGGATTCACAGATACGCAGTATTTT
TRBV9	.	.	TRBJ2-7	CASSVGGGHPYEQYF	TGTGCCAGCAGCGTAGGGGGGGGACACCCCTACGAGCAGTACTTC
TRBV7-9	many	TRBD1	TRBJ1-2	CASRPEGAVGYTF	TGTGCCAGCCGCCCTGAGGGGGCCGTGGGCTACACCTTC
TRBV7-9	.	.	TRBJ2-6	CANSQTKSGANVLTF	TGTGCCAACAGCCAGACGAAGTCTGGGGCCAACGTCCTGACTTTC
TRBV9	.	TRBD1	TRBJ2-7	CASSVEGQLTYEQYF	TGTGCCAGCAGCGTAGAGGGACAGCTTACCTACGAGCAGTACTTC
TRBV10-3	few	TRBD1	TRBJ2-7	CATEQGAREQYF	TGTGCCACTGAACAGGGGGCGCGGGAGCAGTACTTC
TRBV9	many	.	TRBJ1-1	CASSVGEGPRAFF	TGTGCCAGCAGCGTAGGGGAAGGGCCGCGGGCTTTCTTT
TRBV25-1	many	.	TRBJ1-4	CASSETDSAGEKLFF	TGTGCCAGCAGTGAAACGGACAGTGCGGGGGAAAAACTGTTTTTT
TRBV10-3	many	.	TRBJ1-3	CAIMASNSGNTIYF	TGTGCCATCATGGCATCAAACTCTGGAAACACCATATATTTT